The source of this T cell receptor (beta chain) is a study of OX40 agonist ivuxolimab in advanced cancers. Whole-study findings and limits: Dose levels from 0.1 to 3.0 mg/kg saw CD4+ and CD8+ blood T cells expand clonally by week 6. Mean expanded clone counts were higher in CD8+ than CD4+ T cells.

Assay used: immunoSEQ multiplex PCR; TCRdb lists only in-frame clones, some missing. Of around 12,000 clones in the sample, about 83% were seen once. Details on this clone: Its antigen remains unidentified.

Patients with autoimmune history or systemic immunosuppression were excluded. Drawing of blood for sampling happened at baseline, at cycle 4 day 1, and at cycle 7 day 1. The CDR3 sequence is 11 residues long. Per the germline V gene, CDR1 is SQVTM and CDR2 is ANQGSEA. J was trimmed by 7 bases and V by 7 bases; bases with no gene match: 3. The chain couples TRBV29-1 to TRBJ2-1; 8 bases align to TRBD2. The TCR sequence derives from an adult with an advanced solid tumor such as melanoma, head and neck, liver or kidney cancer. This sample comprised CD4+ or CD8+ T cells sorted from blood, obtained in a trial of the OX40 agonist ivuxolimab. The CDR3 spells CSGSGENEQFF. The CDR3 bases are TGCAGCGGTAGCGGGGAGAATGAGCAGTTCTTC.